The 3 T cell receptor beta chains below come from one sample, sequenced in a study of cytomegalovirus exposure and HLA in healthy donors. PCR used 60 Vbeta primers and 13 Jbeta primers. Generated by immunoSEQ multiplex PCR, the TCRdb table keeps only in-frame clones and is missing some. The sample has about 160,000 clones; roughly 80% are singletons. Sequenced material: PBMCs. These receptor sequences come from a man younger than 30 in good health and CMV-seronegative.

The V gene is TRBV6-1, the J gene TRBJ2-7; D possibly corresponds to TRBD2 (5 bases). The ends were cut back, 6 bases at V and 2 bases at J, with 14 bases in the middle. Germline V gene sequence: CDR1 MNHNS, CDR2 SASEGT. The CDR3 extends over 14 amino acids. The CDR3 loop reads CASRVWSEAYEQYF. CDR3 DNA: TGTGCCAGCAGGGTGTGGTCGGAGGCCTACGAGCAGTACTTC.

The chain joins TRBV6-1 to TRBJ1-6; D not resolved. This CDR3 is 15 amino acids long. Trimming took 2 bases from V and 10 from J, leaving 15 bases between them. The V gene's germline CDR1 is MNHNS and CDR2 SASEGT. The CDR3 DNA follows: TGTGCCAGCAGTGAAAACTGGGTCCCGGGATCACCCCTCCACTTT. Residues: CASSENWVPGSPLHF.

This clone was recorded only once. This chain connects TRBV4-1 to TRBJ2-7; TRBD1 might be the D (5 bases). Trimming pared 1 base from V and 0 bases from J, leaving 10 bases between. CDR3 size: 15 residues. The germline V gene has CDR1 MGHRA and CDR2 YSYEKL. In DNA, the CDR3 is TGCGCCAGCAGCCAAGGCATTCAGGGCTCCTACGAGCAGTACTTC. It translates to CASSQGIQGSYEQYF.